This T cell receptor (beta chain) stems from a study of cytomegalovirus exposure and HLA in healthy donors. Study-wide points: A few chains tied to CMV proved CMV antigen-specific in vitro. Some 16,000 TCR beta sequences were associated with HLA alleles at 0.05 false discovery rate in a later analysis.

Primers for the PCR totalled 60 Vbeta and 13 Jbeta. Some clones are missing from TCRdb's copy, which holds only in-frame ones; the method was immunoSEQ multiplex PCR. The table includes 150,000 to 200,000 clones, more than 65% detected once. Concerning this clone itself: Its antigen is unidentified.

The sequence came from a woman aged 30 to 39 in good health and CMV-seronegative. The specimen sequenced was PBMCs.

The CDR3 reads CANRGSYNEQFF. CDR3 DNA: TGTGCCAACCGGGGCTCCTACAATGAGCAGTTCTTC. The chain carries TRBV6-5 and TRBJ2-1, with a weak D call TRBD2 (5 bases). CDR1 is MNHEY and CDR2 is SVGAGI in the germline V gene. Deletions cut 10 bases from V and 0 bases from J, with 7 bases between. The CDR3 runs 12 residues.